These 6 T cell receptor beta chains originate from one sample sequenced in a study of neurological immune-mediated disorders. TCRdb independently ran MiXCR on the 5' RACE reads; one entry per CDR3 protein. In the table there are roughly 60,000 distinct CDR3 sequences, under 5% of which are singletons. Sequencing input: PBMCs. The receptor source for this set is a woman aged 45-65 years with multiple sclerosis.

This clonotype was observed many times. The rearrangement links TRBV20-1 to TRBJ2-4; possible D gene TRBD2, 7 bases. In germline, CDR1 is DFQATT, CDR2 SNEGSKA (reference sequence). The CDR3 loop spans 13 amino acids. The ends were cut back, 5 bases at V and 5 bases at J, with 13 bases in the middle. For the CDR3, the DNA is TGCAGTGCTCCAGAGGGGGGGGAAAACATTCAGTACTTC. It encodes CSAPEGGENIQYF.

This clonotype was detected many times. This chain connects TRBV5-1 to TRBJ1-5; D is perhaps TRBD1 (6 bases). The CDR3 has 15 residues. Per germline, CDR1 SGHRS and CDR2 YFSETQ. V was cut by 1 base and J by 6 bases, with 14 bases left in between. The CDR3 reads CASSLLAGDTQPQHF. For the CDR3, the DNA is TGCGCCAGCAGCTTGCTCGCAGGGGACACTCAGCCCCAGCATTTT.

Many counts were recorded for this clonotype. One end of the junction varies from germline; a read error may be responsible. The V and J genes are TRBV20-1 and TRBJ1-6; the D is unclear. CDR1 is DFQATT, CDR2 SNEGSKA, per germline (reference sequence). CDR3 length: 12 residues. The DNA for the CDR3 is TGCAGTGCTAGAGATATAGGGTCACCCCTCAACTTT. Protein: CSARDIGSPLNF.

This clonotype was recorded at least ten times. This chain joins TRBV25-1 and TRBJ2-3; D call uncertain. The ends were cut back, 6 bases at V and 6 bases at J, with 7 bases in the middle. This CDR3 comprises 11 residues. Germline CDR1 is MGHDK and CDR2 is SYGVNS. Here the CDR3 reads CASRALDTQYF. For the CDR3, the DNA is TGTGCCAGCAGAGCTTTGGATACGCAGTATTTT.

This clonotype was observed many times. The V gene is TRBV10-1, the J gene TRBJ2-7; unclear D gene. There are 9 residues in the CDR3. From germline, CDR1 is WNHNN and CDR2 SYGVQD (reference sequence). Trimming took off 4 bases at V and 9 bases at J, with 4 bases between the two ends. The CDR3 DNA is TGCGCCAGCAGTGTCGGGCAGTACGTC. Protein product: CASSVGQYV.

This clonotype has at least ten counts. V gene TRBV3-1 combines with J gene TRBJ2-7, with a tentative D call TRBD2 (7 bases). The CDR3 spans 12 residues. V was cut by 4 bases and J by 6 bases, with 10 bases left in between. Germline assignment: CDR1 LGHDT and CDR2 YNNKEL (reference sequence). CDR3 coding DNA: TGTGCCAGCAGCCGCCGGGGGGCCGAGCAGTACTTC. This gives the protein CASSRRGAEQYF.